The entry below gives a single T cell receptor (beta chain) sequence along with its context. Only in-frame clones appear in the TCRdb table, and some are missing; sequencing was by immunoSEQ multiplex PCR. Counted here are tens of thousands of clones, about 90% occurring once; the ten biggest clones make up roughly 6.1%. This entry comes from a study of blood T cell repertoires in COVID-19. Study at large: PBMCs, B-cell-depleted T cells, or T cells provided the cDNA or gDNA that made up the material.

With 7 bases removed from V and 11 bases from J, the gap between germline ends came to 11 bases. Germline V gene data show CDR1 as DFQATT and CDR2 as SNEGSKA (reference sequence). The CDR3 has 10 residues. V and J are TRBV20-1 and TRBJ1-4; D unresolved. This sequence originates from a human donor in a cohort sampled during active COVID-19. Sequencing used peripheral blood. CDR3 DNA sequence: TGCAGTGTCCCTATCGGGAAACTGTTTTTT. Residues: CSVPIGKLFF.